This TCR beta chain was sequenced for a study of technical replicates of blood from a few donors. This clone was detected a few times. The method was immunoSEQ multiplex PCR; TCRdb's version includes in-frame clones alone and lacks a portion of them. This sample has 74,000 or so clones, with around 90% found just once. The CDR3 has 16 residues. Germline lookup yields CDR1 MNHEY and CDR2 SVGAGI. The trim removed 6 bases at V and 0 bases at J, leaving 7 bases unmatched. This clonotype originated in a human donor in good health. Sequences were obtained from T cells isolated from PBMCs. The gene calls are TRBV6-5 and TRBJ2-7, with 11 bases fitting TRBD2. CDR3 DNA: TGTGCCAGCAGGTACGGGACTAGCGGCAGCTCCTACGAGCAGTACTTC. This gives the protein CASRYGTSGSSYEQYF.